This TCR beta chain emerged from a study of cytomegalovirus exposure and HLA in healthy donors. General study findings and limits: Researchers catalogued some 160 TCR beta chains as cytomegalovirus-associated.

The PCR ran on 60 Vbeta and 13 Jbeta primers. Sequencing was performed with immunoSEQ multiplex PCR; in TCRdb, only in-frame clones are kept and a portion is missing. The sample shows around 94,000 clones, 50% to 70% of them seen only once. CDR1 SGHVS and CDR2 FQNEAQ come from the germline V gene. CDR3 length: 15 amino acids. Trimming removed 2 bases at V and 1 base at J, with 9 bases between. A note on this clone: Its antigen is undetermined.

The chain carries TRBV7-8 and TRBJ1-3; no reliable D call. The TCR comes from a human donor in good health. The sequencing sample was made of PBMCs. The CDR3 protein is CASSLFGGSGNTIYF. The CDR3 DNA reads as TGTGCCAGCAGCTTATTCGGAGGATCTGGAAACACCATATATTTT.